What follows are 12 T cell receptor beta chains derived from one specimen sequenced in a study of T cell responses to AZD1222 COVID-19 vaccine. Here immunoSEQ multiplex PCR was the method, and the copy in TCRdb shows in-frame clones only, minus some. The data contain about 120,000 clones, about 80% of them seen just once; the ten biggest clones take up roughly 9.9%. The sequenced sample was peripheral blood, obtained on day 0 of AZD1222 vaccination. These receptors came from an adult in good health.

The J gene is TRBJ2-2, the V gene TRBV5-1; D possibly corresponds to TRBD2 (5 bases). The germline gives CDR1 SGHRS, CDR2 YFSETQ. The CDR3 sequence is 16 residues long. V was clipped by 3 bases and J by 4 bases, with 16 bases between them. The CDR3: CASSWRTASGTGELFF. CDR3 bases: TGCGCCAGCAGCTGGAGGACGGCCTCAGGCACCGGGGAGCTGTTTTTT.

The chain recombines TRBV3-1 (or the pseudogene TRBV3-2) with TRBJ2-1; 9 nucleotides align to TRBD2. CDR1 LGHDT and CDR2 YNNKEL come from the germline V gene (reference sequence). The CDR3 covers 16 residues. The V segment lost 4 bases and the J segment 6 bases; nucleotides outside the gene matches: 10. As DNA, the CDR3 is TGTGCCAGCAGCCCAATAGCGGGAGACGTAGGCAATGAGCAGTTCTTC. Translated: CASSPIAGDVGNEQFF.

V gene TRBV4-2 combines with J gene TRBJ2-3, with D unclear. The CDR3 length is 15 residues. V was shortened by 5 bases and J by 2 bases, with 14 bases between the two germline ends. Germline values: CDR1 LGHNA, CDR2 YNFKEQ. The CDR3 reads CASSGEGSATDTQYF. The CDR3 nucleotides read TGTGCCAGCAGCGGAGAAGGGTCGGCCACAGATACGCAGTATTTT.

This chain uses TRBV9 with TRBJ1-2; a possible D gene is TRBD1 (6 bases). Germline V CDR1 and CDR2: SGDLS, YYNGEE. Trimming shortened V by 0 bases and J by 4 bases, and 16 bases separated the two germline ends. The CDR3 length is 16 residues. The CDR3 reads CASSVGGQGLTYGYTF. CDR3 nucleotides: TGTGCCAGCAGCGTAGGGGGTCAGGGGCTGACCTATGGCTACACCTTC.

This clone was seen just once. The chain employs TRBV5-1 and TRBJ2-2, with 9 nucleotides matching TRBD2. Germline CDR1 is SGHRS and CDR2 is YFSETQ. The CDR3 runs 17 residues. V lost 2 bases and J lost 6; bases outside the gene matches: 11. CDR3 coding DNA: TGCGCCAGCAGCTTAACTAGCGGGTACTCGGGGGCCGGGGAGCTGTTTTTT. As protein: CASSLTSGYSGAGELFF.

The chain joins TRBV6-5 to TRBJ1-6; D is perhaps TRBD1 (5 bases). Germline CDR1 is MNHEY and CDR2 is SVGAGI. The CDR3 runs to 16 residues. The V end lost 2 bases, the J end lost 7 bases, and 15 bases lay between the germline ends. The CDR3 sequence is CASSYQGRPANSPLHF. CDR3 bases: TGTGCCAGCAGTTACCAGGGACGGCCGGCCAATTCACCCCTCCACTTT.

V gene TRBV12-3 or TRBV12-4 combines with J gene TRBJ1-2; D gene uncertain. The germline V and J ends were trimmed by 6 bases and 4 bases, with 9 bases remaining between them. The CDR3 has 12 residues. The CDR3 protein is CASRTQPYGYTF. CDR3 in DNA: TGTGCCAGCAGAACCCAGCCCTATGGCTACACCTTC.

This clone came up a few times. The chain has TRBV9 and TRBJ1-2; 11 bases line up with TRBD1. The germline CDR1 and CDR2 sequences are SGDLS and YYNGEE. There are 18 residues in the CDR3. Trimming cost V 2 bases and J 2 bases; bases outside gene matches: 11. CDR3 sequence (DNA): TGTGCCAGCAGCGTCGCTAAGGACAGGGGGCGTTTAAACTATGGCTACACCTTC. It is translated as CASSVAKDRGRLNYGYTF. Full variable domain (outside the CDR3, taken from reference TRBV9 and TRBJ1-2): DSGVTQTPKHLITATGQRVTLRCSPRSGDLSVYWYQQSLDQGLQFLIQYYNGEERAKGNILERFSAQQFPDLHSELNLSSLELGDSALYFCASSVAKDRGRLNYGYTFGSGTRLTVV.

The chain employs TRBV25-1 and TRBJ1-2; D gene ambiguous. This CDR3 contains 13 residues. The V end lost 2 bases, the J end lost 6 bases, and 10 bases lay between the germline ends. CDR1 is MGHDK and CDR2 is SYGVNS in the germline V gene. CDR3: CASSEPQQDGYTF. CDR3 DNA: TGTGCCAGCAGTGAACCTCAGCAGGATGGCTACACCTTC.

The V call is TRBV28, the J call TRBJ1-4, with TRBD1 matching over 8 bases. With V trimmed by 6 bases and J by 4 bases, 13 bases remained unmatched. The CDR3 runs to 17 residues. Germline CDR1 and CDR2: MDHEN and SYDVKM. The CDR3, as DNA: TGTGCCAGCAGCCCCTCACTCGACAGGGGCTATAATGAAAAACTGTTTTTT. It is translated as CASSPSLDRGYNEKLFF.

The sample holds a few counts of this clone. The chain uses TRBV19 and TRBJ2-7; the D gene could be TRBD1 or TRBD2 (5 bases each). Per the germline V gene, CDR1 is LNHDA and CDR2 is SQIVND (reference sequence). The CDR3 spans 14 residues. Trimming removed 3 bases from V and 5 bases from J, with 14 bases in between. CDR3 coding DNA: TGTGCCAGTAGTATTATGTGGGGGAGCAACGAGCAGTACTTC. Protein product: CASSIMWGSNEQYF.

J is TRBJ1-5 and V is TRBV7-2; no definite D call. Germline CDR1 reads SGHTA; CDR2 reads FQGNSA. V gave up 1 base and J gave up 0 bases, with 10 bases separating them. The CDR3 runs 16 residues. CDR3 nucleotides: TGTGCCAGCAGCTTAGAACAGCTATATAGCAATCAGCCCCAGCATTTT. Translated, it gives CASSLEQLYSNQPQHF.